This T cell receptor (beta chain) emerged from a study of blood T cell repertoires in COVID-19. Across the study: There were acute and convalescent COVID-19 samples, and they came from the United States, Italy and Spain. PBMCs, B-cell-depleted T cells, or T cells provided the cDNA or gDNA that made up the material.

Source study methods: It was from reference gene primer amplification that nucleated cell counts were estimated. Produced via immunoSEQ multiplex PCR; TCRdb's table is partial and in-frame only. V and J calls and clone size come straight from that table; D and trimming were deduced from the DNA. The repertoire has around 160,000 clones, roughly 78% of them found once; the top ten carry nearly 15%. V was pared by 0 bases and J by 6 bases, with 15 bases between. Per germline, CDR1 GTSNPN and CDR2 SVGIG (reference sequence). The CDR3 extends over 14 amino acids. Sample: peripheral blood. This receptor was identified in a human donor with acute or convalescent COVID-19. The donor label of this sample is uncertain. The chain links TRBV30 to TRBJ2-7; unclear D gene. The CDR3 DNA is TGTGCCTGGAGTGTAAGTATGGCGCGGCTCGAGCAGTACTTC. Translation: CAWSVSMARLEQYF.